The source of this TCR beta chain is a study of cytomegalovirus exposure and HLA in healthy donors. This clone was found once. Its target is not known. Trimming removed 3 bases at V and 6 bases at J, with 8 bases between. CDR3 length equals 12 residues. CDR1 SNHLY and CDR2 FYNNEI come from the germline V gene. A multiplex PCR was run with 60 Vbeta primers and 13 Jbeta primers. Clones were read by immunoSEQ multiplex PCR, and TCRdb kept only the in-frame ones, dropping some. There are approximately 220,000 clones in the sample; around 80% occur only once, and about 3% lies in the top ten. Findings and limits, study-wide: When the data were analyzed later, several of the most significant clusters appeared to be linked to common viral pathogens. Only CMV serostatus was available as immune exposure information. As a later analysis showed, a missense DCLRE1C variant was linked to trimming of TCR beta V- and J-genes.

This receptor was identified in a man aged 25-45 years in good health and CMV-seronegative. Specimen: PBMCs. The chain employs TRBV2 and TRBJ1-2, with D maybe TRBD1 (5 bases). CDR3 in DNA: TGTGCCAGCAGTGACAGGGAGGATGGCTACACCTTC. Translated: CASSDREDGYTF.